Here is one T cell receptor beta chain with its context. Its target is unknown. RNA, once extracted, was reverse transcribed into cDNA for use as the sequencing template. Only in-frame clones appear in the TCRdb table, and some are missing; sequencing was by immunoSEQ multiplex PCR. Of tens of thousands of clones listed, 25% to 35% are singletons. With 0 bases clipped from V and 5 bases from J, the junction kept 2 bases outside the gene matches. CDR3 size: 13 residues. Germline lookup yields CDR1 GTSNPN and CDR2 SVGIG (reference sequence). The data were taken from a study of CD8+ T cells in alopecia areata. Study-level information: The share of scalp area affected provided the severity score for treated patients.

The treatment here: oral pan-JAK inhibitor, 5-10 mg twice daily. Study-wide findings and caveats: Mice showed clearer TCR sharing than patients did, a gap that was possibly HLA-related. Resident alphabeta T cells of normal skin are also sequenced in scalp samples. Across lesional scalp, and particularly alopecia totalis/universalis, clonality surpassed that of normal scalp.

This receptor was taken from a human donor with alopecia areata. The sample here was CD8+ T cells sorted from blood, taken at week 4, from a patient treated with tofacitinib. The chain recombines TRBV30 with TRBJ2-7; TRBD2 agrees at 9 bases. The CDR3 DNA is TGTGCCTGGAGTGTGGGACTAGCCAACGAGCAGTACTTC. Encoded protein: CAWSVGLANEQYF.